The T cell receptor beta chain described here comes from a study of CD8 T cells in ankylosing spondylitis. Study results and caveats: Matched ankylosing spondylitis synovial fluid reportedly showed significant enrichment of disease-linked clones. What appeared characteristic of ankylosing spondylitis blood was a TCR beta motif of under 10 highly homologous variants. Past studies reported some motif variants in reactive arthritis synovial fluid and blood.

The CDR3 spans 18 residues. Unmatched junction bases numbered 13, after V lost 5 bases and J lost 3 bases. TCRdb re-derived calls from the 5' RACE reads in MiXCR, one entry per CDR3 protein. The top ten hold approximately 1% of the sample, which has under 450,000 distinct CDR3 sequences, roughly 15% seen once. This clonotype turned up a few times. The antigen remains undetermined. The sequence derives from a male donor with ankylosing spondylitis. The sample comprised blood, either unsorted or a sorted T cell fraction (not recorded which). The V call is TRBV12-3 or TRBV12-4, the J call TRBJ1-5; 10 bases are shared with TRBD1. CDR3 residues: CASSPSGDRGRPNQPQHF. The CDR3 DNA reads TGTGCCAGCAGTCCCTCCGGGGACAGGGGACGGCCCAATCAGCCCCAGCATTTT.